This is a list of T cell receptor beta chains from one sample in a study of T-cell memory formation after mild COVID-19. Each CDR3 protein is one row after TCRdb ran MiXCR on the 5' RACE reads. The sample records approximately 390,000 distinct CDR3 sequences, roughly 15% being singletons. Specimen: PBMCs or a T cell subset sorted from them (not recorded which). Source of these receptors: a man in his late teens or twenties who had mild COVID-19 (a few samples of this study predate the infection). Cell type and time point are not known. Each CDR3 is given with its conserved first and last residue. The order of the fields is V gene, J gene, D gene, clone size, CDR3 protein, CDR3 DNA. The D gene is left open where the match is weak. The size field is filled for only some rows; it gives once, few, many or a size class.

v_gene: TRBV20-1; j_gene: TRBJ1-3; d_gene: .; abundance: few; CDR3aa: CSATASGNTIYF; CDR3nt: TGCAGTGCGACAGCTTCTGGAAACACCATATATTTT
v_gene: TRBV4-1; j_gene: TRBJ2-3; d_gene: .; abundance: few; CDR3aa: CASSQVGGDTQYF; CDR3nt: TGCGCCAGCAGCCAAGTCGGTGGGGACACGCAGTATTTT
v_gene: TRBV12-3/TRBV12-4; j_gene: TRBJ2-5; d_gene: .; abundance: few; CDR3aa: CASSPRTAVRSEKETQYF; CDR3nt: TGTGCCAGCAGTCCCAGGACAGCCGTGCGGTCCGAGAAAGAGACCCAGTACTTC
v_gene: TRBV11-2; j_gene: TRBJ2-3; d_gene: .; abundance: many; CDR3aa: CASRATERTTDTQYF; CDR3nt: TGTGCCAGCAGGGCCACGGAGCGGACAACAGATACGCAGTATTTT
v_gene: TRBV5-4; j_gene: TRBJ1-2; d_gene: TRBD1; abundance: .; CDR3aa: CASSSPGQRLDGYTF; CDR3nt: TGTGCCAGCAGCTCTCCGGGACAGCGGCTTGATGGCTACACCTTC
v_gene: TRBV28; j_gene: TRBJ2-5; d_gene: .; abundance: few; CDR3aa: CASSNGRYQETQYF; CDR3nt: TGTGCCAGCAGTAATGGCAGATACCAAGAGACCCAGTACTTC
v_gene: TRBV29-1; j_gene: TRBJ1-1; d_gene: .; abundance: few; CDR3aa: CSVDRGWGMNTEAFF; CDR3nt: TGCAGCGTTGACCGCGGTTGGGGTATGAACACTGAAGCTTTCTTT
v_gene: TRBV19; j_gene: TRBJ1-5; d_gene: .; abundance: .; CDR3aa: CASSIFGSNRNQPQHF; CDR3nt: TGTGCCAGTAGTATTTTTGGGTCCAACCGAAATCAGCCCCAGCATTTT
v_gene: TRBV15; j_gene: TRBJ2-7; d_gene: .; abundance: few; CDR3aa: CATRGASLDEQYF; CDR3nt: TGTGCCACCCGGGGGGCCTCGTTAGACGAGCAGTACTTC
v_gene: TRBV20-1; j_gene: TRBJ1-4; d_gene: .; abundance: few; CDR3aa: CSARNREKLFF; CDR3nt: TGCAGTGCTAGGAACAGGGAAAAACTGTTTTTT
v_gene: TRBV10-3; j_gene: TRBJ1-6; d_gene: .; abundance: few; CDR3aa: CAIRAGTDNSPLHF; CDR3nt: TGTGCCATCAGGGCCGGGACGGATAATTCACCCCTCCACTTT
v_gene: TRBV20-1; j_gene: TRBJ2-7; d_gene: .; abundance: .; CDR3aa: CSARVGGEQYF; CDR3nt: TGCAGTGCTAGAGTGGGGGGCGAGCAGTACTTC
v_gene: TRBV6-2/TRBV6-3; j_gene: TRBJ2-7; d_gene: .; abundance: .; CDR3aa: CASSYVRSYEQYF; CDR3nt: TGTGCCAGCAGTTACGTTCGGTCCTACGAGCAGTACTTC
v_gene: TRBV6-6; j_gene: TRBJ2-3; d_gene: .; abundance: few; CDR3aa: CASSYVLIGAQSTDTQYF; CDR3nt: TGTGCCAGCAGTTACGTTTTAATAGGGGCTCAAAGCACAGATACGCAGTATTTT
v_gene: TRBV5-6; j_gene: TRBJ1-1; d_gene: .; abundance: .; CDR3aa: CASTTYRRDPAEAFF; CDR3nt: TGTGCCAGCACCACATACAGGCGGGACCCGGCTGAAGCTTTCTTT
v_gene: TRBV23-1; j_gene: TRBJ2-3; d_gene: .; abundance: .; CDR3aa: CASSQSADTQYF; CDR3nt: TGCGCCAGCAGTCAATCGGCCGATACGCAGTATTTT
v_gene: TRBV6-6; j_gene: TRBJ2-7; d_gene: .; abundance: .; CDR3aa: CASSYGTVAYEQYF; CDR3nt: TGTGCCAGCAGTTACGGGACCGTGGCCTACGAGCAGTACTTC
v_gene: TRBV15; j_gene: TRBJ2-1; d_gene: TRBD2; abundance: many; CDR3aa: CATSLGLADYNEQFF; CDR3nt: TGTGCCACCAGCCTGGGACTAGCAGATTACAATGAGCAGTTCTTC
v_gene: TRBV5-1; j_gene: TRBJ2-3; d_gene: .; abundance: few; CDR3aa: CASSLADSITDTQYF; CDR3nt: TGCGCCAGCAGCTTGGCTGACAGCATCACAGATACGCAGTATTTT
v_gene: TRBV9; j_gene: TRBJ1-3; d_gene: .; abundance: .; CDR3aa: CASSVQYSGNTIYF; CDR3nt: TGTGCCAGCAGCGTACAATACTCTGGAAACACCATATATTTT
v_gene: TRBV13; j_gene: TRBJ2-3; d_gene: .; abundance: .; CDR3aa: CASSLGAIGTDTQYF; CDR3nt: TGTGCCAGCAGCTTAGGGGCCATCGGCACAGATACGCAGTATTTT
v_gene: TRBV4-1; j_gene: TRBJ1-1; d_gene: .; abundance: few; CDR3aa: CASSRVGGENTEAFF; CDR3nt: TGCGCCAGCAGCCGGGTGGGGGGTGAGAACACTGAAGCTTTCTTT
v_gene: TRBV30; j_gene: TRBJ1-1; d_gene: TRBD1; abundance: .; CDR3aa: CAWSVGTDAFF; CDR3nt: TGTGCCTGGAGTGTCGGGACAGACGCTTTCTTT
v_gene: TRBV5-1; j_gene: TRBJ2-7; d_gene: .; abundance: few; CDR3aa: CASSSGYVRGVYEQYF; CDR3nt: TGCGCCAGCAGCTCGGGATACGTCAGGGGGGTTTACGAGCAGTACTTC
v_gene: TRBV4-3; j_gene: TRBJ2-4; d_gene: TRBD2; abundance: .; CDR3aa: CASSQEGGVAKNIQYF; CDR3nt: TGCGCCAGCAGCCAAGAGGGGGGGGTAGCCAAAAACATTCAGTACTTC